Following are 9 T cell receptor beta chains from one sample sequenced in a study of blood T cell repertoires in COVID-19. Some clones are missing from TCRdb's copy, which holds only in-frame ones; the method was immunoSEQ multiplex PCR. The repertoire holds around 95,000 clones, with less than 95% as singletons. Sequences were obtained from peripheral blood. The receptors shown here come from a man aged 45-65 years with acute or convalescent COVID-19.

In nucleotides, the CDR3 is TGCGCCAGCAGGAGAGTCTCTGGGGCCAACGTCCTGACTTTC. Amino acids: CASRRVSGANVLTF. The chain combines TRBV5-1 with TRBJ2-6; no reliable D call. The germline CDR1 and CDR2 sequences are SGHRS and YFSETQ. Trimming stripped 5 bases from V and 0 bases from J, with 6 bases between. The CDR3 is 14 residues long.

This clone was counted between two and nine times. In the same sample, other DNA sequences code for this CDR3. The V call is TRBV5-4, the J call TRBJ2-3, with TRBD2 matching over 7 bases. The germline V gene has CDR1 SGHNT and CDR2 YYREEE (reference sequence). CDR3 length: 14 amino acids. The V segment lost 4 bases and the J segment 0 bases; nucleotides outside the gene matches: 2. The CDR3, as DNA: TGTGCCAGCAGCGATAGCGGGAGCACAGATACGCAGTATTTT. Translated: CASSDSGSTDTQYF.

The rearrangement links TRBV7-9 to TRBJ1-1, with unresolved D. This CDR3 region has 15 residues. The ends were cut back, 2 bases at V and 3 bases at J, with 13 bases in the middle. In germline, CDR1 is SEHNR, CDR2 FQNEAQ (reference sequence). CDR3 loop: CASSLWVTTDTEAFF. In DNA form, the CDR3 reads TGTGCCAGCAGCTTATGGGTGACAACGGACACTGAAGCTTTCTTT.

The chain has TRBV2 and TRBJ2-7, with 9 bases lining up with TRBD1. V was clipped by 6 bases and J by 2 bases; unmatched bases: 11. CDR1 and CDR2 from the germline V gene are SNHLY and FYNNEI. The CDR3 has 16 amino acids. CDR3 in amino acids: CASSVDRGGWTYEQYF. The CDR3 region has the DNA TGTGCCAGCAGCGTAGACAGGGGGGGATGGACCTACGAGCAGTACTTC. The whole variable domain, remainder taken from reference TRBV2 and TRBJ2-7, is EPEVTQTPSHQVTQMGQEVILRCVPISNHLYFYWYRQILGQKVEFLVSFYNNEISEKSEIFDDQFSVERPDGSNFTLKIRSTKLEDSAMYFCASSVDRGGWTYEQYFGPGTRLTVT.

The V call is TRBV7-9, the J call TRBJ2-3; 8 bases line up with TRBD2. V was clipped by 5 bases and J by 4 bases; unmatched bases: 11. The CDR3 has 16 amino acids. The germline CDR1 and CDR2 sequences are SEHNR and FQNEAQ (reference sequence). The CDR3 DNA reads TGTGCCAGCAGCCTAAAACGGCGGGAGGCCCCAGATACGCAGTATTTT. This encodes CASSLKRREAPDTQYF.

The chain is built from TRBV10-3 and TRBJ1-2, with D possibly being TRBD1 (6 bases). From germline, CDR1 is ENHRY and CDR2 SYGVKD. The CDR3 covers 15 residues. V lost 6 bases and J 8 bases, leaving 22 bases between the germline ends. In DNA, the CDR3 is TGTGCCATCAGGGTGACCGGGACAACTGGCAGCGGCTACACCTTC. This translates into CAIRVTGTTGSGYTF.

V gene TRBV18 combines with J gene TRBJ1-1; a weak D match, TRBD1 (6 bases). This CDR3 comprises 14 residues. The V and J ends lost 3 bases and 3 bases respectively, with 11 bases between them. The germline CDR1 and CDR2 sequences are KGHSH and LQKENI. CDR3 DNA: TGTGCCAGCTCACCCGGACAGATATACACTGAAGCTTTCTTT. It yields the protein CASSPGQIYTEAFF.

The chain recombines TRBV3-1 (or the pseudogene TRBV3-2) with TRBJ1-5; no firm D call. The CDR3 has 13 residues. Trimming cost V 3 bases and J 6 bases, with 9 bases left between them. Germline V gene data show CDR1 as LGHDT and CDR2 as YNNKEL (reference sequence). In DNA form, the CDR3 reads TGTGCCAGCAGCCAGCGGGAGGGTCAGCCCCAGCATTTT. Protein sequence: CASSQREGQPQHF.

V and J are TRBV5-8 and TRBJ1-1; maybe TRBD1 (5 bases). This CDR3 contains 17 residues. Germline CDR1 reads SGHTS; CDR2 reads YDEGEE. V lost 2 bases, J lost 1 base, and 18 bases lay in between. As DNA, the CDR3 is TGTGCCAGCAGCTTTACCCAGGGTTACTACCGGAACACTGAAGCTTTCTTT. Translating gives CASSFTQGYYRNTEAFF. Full variable domain (missing parts from reference TRBV5-8 and TRBJ1-1): EAGVTQSPTHLIKTRGQQATLRCSPISGHTSVYWYQQALGLGLQFLLWYDEGEERNRGNFPPRFSGRQFPNYSSELNVNALELEDSALYLCASSFTQGYYRNTEAFFGQGTRLTVV.